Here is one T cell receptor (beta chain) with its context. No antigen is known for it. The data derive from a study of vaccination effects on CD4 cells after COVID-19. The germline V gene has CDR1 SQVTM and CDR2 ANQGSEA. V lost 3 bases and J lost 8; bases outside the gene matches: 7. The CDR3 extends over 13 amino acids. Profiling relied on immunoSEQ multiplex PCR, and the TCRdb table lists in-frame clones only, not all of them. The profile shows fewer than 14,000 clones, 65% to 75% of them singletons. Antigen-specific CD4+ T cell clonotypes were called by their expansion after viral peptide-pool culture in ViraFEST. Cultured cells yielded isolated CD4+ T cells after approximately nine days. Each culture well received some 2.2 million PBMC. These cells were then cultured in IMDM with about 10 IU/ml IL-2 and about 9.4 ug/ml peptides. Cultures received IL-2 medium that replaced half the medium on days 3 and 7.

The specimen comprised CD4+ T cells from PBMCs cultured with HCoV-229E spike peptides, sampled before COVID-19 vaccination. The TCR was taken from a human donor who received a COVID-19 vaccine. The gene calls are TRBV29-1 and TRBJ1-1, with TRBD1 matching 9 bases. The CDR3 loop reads CSVDDLGTGEAFF. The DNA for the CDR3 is TGCAGCGTTGACGATCTTGGGACAGGGGAAGCTTTCTTT. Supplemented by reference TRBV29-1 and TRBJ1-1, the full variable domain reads SAVISQKPSRDICQRGTSLTIQCQVDSQVTMMFWYRQQPGQSLTLIATANQGSEATYESGFVIDKFPISRPNLTFSTLTVSNMSPEDSSIYLCSVDDLGTGEAFFGQGTRLTVV.